The entry that follows covers one TCR beta chain sequence. Its antigen is not identified. This sample was taken from a study of beta chain features in type 1 diabetes. Findings and caveats of the study: Shorter TCRB CDR3s, moderately but significantly so, marked every one of the four CD4+ subsets in Type 1 diabetes patients. Type 1 diabetes patients had VDJ junctions that carried fewer insertions and more deletions. Researchers could not determine here whether HLA type influences TCRB rearrangement.

The entirety of the isolated RNA underwent reverse transcription, so expressed TCRB transcripts were sequenced. There were 3 million to 4 million reads on average in the naive, central memory and regulatory T cell samples. Using immunoSEQ multiplex PCR, the repertoire was profiled, and TCRdb retains in-frame clones only, with some absent. The table lists 150,000 to 200,000 clones, 7.5% to 9.5% of them singletons. Sample: central memory CD4+ T cells from blood. The clonotype comes from a woman aged 18-29 years with type 1 diabetes.

The CDR3 sequence is CASSLAGYEQFF. The CDR3 nucleotides are TGTGCCAGCAGTTTAGCGGGGTATGAGCAGTTCTTC. The chain carries TRBV28 and TRBJ2-1; D might be TRBD2 (6 bases). There are 12 residues in the CDR3. V was shortened by 2 bases and J by 8 bases, with 7 bases between the two germline ends. Germline-derived CDR1 and CDR2 are MDHEN and SYDVKM. Filled out from reference TRBV28 and TRBJ2-1, the complete variable domain reads DVKVTQSSRYLVKRTGEKVFLECVQDMDHENMFWYRQDPGLGLRLIYFSYDVKMKEKGDIPEGYSVSREKKERFSLILESASTNQTSMYLCASSLAGYEQFFGPGTRLTVL.